The 25 T cell receptor beta chains listed next were all sequenced from one sample in a study of T cells after yellow fever vaccination. TCRdb reanalysed the 5' RACE reads using MiXCR and keeps one entry per CDR3 protein. The table shows 400,000 or so distinct CDR3 sequences, with around a tenth occurring only once. The material sequenced was PBMCs, taken on the day of the first yellow fever vaccination. These receptors came from a man younger than 35 who received the YFV17D yellow fever vaccine.

This clonotype was seen a few times. The CDR3 nucleotides read TGTGCCAGCAGCTCCAACAGAGACTATGGCTACACCTTC. This gives the protein CASSSNRDYGYTF. This chain connects TRBV5-6 to TRBJ1-2; D unclear. The V end was cut by 3 bases, the J end by 3 bases, with 9 bases between. Germline-derived CDR1 and CDR2 are SGHDT and YYEEEE. The CDR3 is 13 residues long. The variable domain in full, completed from reference TRBV5-6 and TRBJ1-2, reads DAGVTQSPTHLIKTRGQQVTLRCSPKSGHDTVSWYQQALGQGPQFIFQYYEEEERQRGNFPDRFSGHQFPNYSSELNVNALLLGDSALYLCASSSNRDYGYTFGSGTRLTVV.

This clonotype was counted at least ten times. The chain combines TRBV20-1 with TRBJ2-1, with 9 bases that match TRBD1. The CDR3 contains 12 residues. J gave up 4 bases and V 8 bases, and 3 bases lay outside the gene matches. Germline V lookup: CDR1 DFQATT, CDR2 SNEGSKA (reference sequence). In DNA, the CDR3 is TGCAGTCGGACAGGGGTATACAATGAGCAGTTCTTC. This gives the protein CSRTGVYNEQFF.

This clonotype was seen only a few times. The chain carries TRBV6-2 or TRBV6-3 and TRBJ1-5; no firm D call. Trimming removed 6 bases from V and 4 bases from J, with 10 bases in between. The germline gives CDR1 MNHEY, CDR2 SVGEGT. This CDR3 has 13 amino acids. CDR3 DNA: TGTGCCAGCAGCCTCATGATGAATCAGCCCCAGCATTTT. Protein sequence: CASSLMMNQPQHF.

V is TRBV7-9 and J is TRBJ2-1; D is undetermined. Germline CDR1 and CDR2: SEHNR and FQNEAQ (reference sequence). The CDR3 loop spans 13 amino acids. V was pared by 1 base and J by 15 bases, with 16 bases between. The CDR3 here is CASSLGQLNNGFF. In nucleotides, the CDR3 is TGTGCCAGCAGCTTAGGCCAGCTAAATAATGGGTTCTTC.

V is TRBV9 and J is TRBJ2-1; D is perhaps TRBD2 (6 bases). This CDR3 has 15 amino acids. Per germline, CDR1 SGDLS and CDR2 YYNGEE. V dropped 0 bases and J dropped 2 bases, with 9 bases sitting between them. CDR3 sequence reads: CASSVGGAAYNEQFF. In DNA form, the CDR3 reads TGTGCCAGCAGCGTAGGCGGGGCCGCCTACAATGAGCAGTTCTTC.

This clonotype was seen ten or more times. DNA for the CDR3: TGTGCCAGCAGGTGGGGCGCTGGGGATACGCAGTATTTT. Translating gives CASRWGAGDTQYF. This chain links TRBV6-1 with TRBJ2-3; D possibly corresponds to TRBD1 (5 bases). The germline V and J ends were trimmed by 6 bases and 6 bases, with 13 bases remaining between them. Germline-derived CDR1 and CDR2 are MNHNS and SASEGT. The CDR3 extends over 13 amino acids.

The chain is built from TRBV25-1 and TRBJ1-2, with D possibly matching TRBD1 (5 bases). This CDR3 is 17 amino acids long. The V and J ends lost 0 bases and 6 bases respectively, with 20 bases between them. In germline, CDR1 is MGHDK, CDR2 SYGVNS. CDR3 DNA sequence: TGTGCCAGCAGTGAATACTCAACCGGGACCTTTCCCAATGGCTACACCTTC. Protein sequence: CASSEYSTGTFPNGYTF.

The genes are TRBV5-6 and TRBJ2-3; TRBD2 agrees at 14 bases. Per germline, CDR1 SGHDT and CDR2 YYEEEE. The CDR3 runs to 19 residues. Germline trimming cut 3 bases from V and 0 bases from J; bases unmatched to any gene: 9. DNA of the CDR3: TGTGCCAGCAGCTCGACTAGCGGGGGGGTTAGGTTAAGCACAGATACGCAGTATTTT. This translates into CASSSTSGGVRLSTDTQYF.

This chain connects TRBV28 to TRBJ1-1; D is unclear. The CDR3 totals 12 residues. V shed 7 bases and J shed 4 bases, with 10 bases lying between them. From germline, CDR1 is MDHEN and CDR2 SYDVKM. The CDR3 DNA sequence: TGTGCCAGCAAAGGGCTGGGCACTGAAGCTTTCTTT. Amino acid sequence: CASKGLGTEAFF.

The chain has TRBV7-9 and TRBJ1-1, with a possible D match to TRBD1 (5 bases). V lost 3 bases, J lost 7 bases, and 12 bases lay in between. This CDR3 region has 13 residues. The germline V gene encodes CDR1 SEHNR and CDR2 FQNEAQ (reference sequence). The CDR3 protein is CASSFRGRGEAFF. The CDR3 DNA follows: TGTGCCAGCAGCTTTCGGGGGAGGGGTGAAGCTTTCTTT.

This clonotype came up a few times. V is TRBV27 and J is TRBJ2-2; TRBD2 aligns across 8 bases. The germline CDR1 and CDR2 sequences are MNHEY and SMNVEV (reference sequence). This CDR3 comprises 18 residues. V was pared by 2 bases and J by 1 base, with 9 bases of the junction left unmatched. In nucleotides, the CDR3 is TGTGCCAGCAGTTTACTCCCATACGGGGGGGAGAACACCGGGGAGCTGTTTTTT. Translation gives CASSLLPYGGENTGELFF.

V is TRBV7-8 and J is TRBJ2-3; weak D call: TRBD2 (6 bases). The germline V gene encodes CDR1 SGHVS and CDR2 FQNEAQ. This CDR3 region has 15 residues. Trimming stripped 5 bases from V and 14 bases from J, with 26 bases between. CDR3 sequence reads: CASSPQESGVPGLYF. CDR3 nucleotide sequence: TGTGCCAGCAGCCCGCAGGAATCGGGGGTTCCGGGGTTGTATTTT.

The gene calls are TRBV20-1 and TRBJ2-5; the match to TRBD1 covers 7 bases. V shed 5 bases and J 4 bases; nucleotides not matched to a gene: 4. CDR3 length equals 12 residues. From germline, CDR1 is DFQATT and CDR2 SNEGSKA (reference sequence). The CDR3 spells CSADRALETQYF. The CDR3 DNA reads TGCAGTGCTGACAGGGCTTTAGAGACCCAGTACTTC.

This clonotype appeared a few times. The chain links TRBV20-1 to TRBJ2-5, with D possibly TRBD2 on 5 matching bases. Germline CDR1 reads DFQATT; CDR2 reads SNEGSKA (reference sequence). The CDR3 contains 15 residues. V shed 5 bases and J shed 10 bases, with 26 bases lying between them. CDR3 coding DNA: TGCAGTGCTCCTAATAGGGCCGGGAAACTTTTCGGCCAGTACTTC. Its protein is CSAPNRAGKLFGQYF.

This clonotype was found a few times. The J gene is TRBJ2-4, the V gene TRBV13, with D perhaps TRBD2 (6 bases). V gave up 5 bases and J gave up 0 bases, with 17 bases separating them. CDR3 size: 17 residues. CDR1 PRHDT and CDR2 FYEKMQ come from the germline V gene (reference sequence). The CDR3 bases are TGTGCCAGCAGCAAAAATCGTGGAGGGCGAGCCAAAAACATTCAGTACTTC. Protein sequence: CASSKNRGGRAKNIQYF.

This clonotype showed up many times. The V and J genes are TRBV12-3 or TRBV12-4 and TRBJ2-5, with 11 positions matching TRBD2. V was pared by 2 bases and J by 4 bases, with 3 bases of the junction left unmatched. The CDR3 is made up of 15 amino acids. CDR3 nucleotide sequence: TGTGCCAGCAGTTTAACTAGCGGGGGCAGAGAGACCCAGTACTTC. This gives the protein CASSLTSGGRETQYF.

This clonotype turned up a few times. This chain uses TRBV19 with TRBJ1-5, with D tentatively TRBD1 (5 bases). V gave up 7 bases and J gave up 5 bases, with 15 bases separating them. Looked up from germline, CDR1 is LNHDA and CDR2 is SQIVND (reference sequence). The CDR3 runs to 14 residues. DNA for the CDR3: TGTGCCAGTACCCCCGAGGAGGGGTATCAGCCCCAGCATTTT. It yields the protein CASTPEEGYQPQHF.

J is TRBJ2-1 and V is TRBV7-8; 11 bases align to TRBD2. CDR3 length: 13 amino acids. Germline V CDR1 and CDR2: SGHVS, FQNEAQ. The J segment lost 7 bases and the V segment lost 10 bases, leaving 6 bases of the junction unmatched. The chain's CDR3 is CATRASGGNEQFF. The CDR3 DNA follows: TGTGCCACGCGGGCTAGCGGGGGGAATGAGCAGTTCTTC.

The chain is built from TRBV3-1 and TRBJ1-4, with 7 positions matching TRBD1. The J segment lost 4 bases and the V segment lost 0 bases, leaving 5 bases of the junction unmatched. Germline values: CDR1 LGHDT, CDR2 YNNKEL (reference sequence). The CDR3 extends over 16 amino acids. The CDR3 DNA sequence: TGTGCCAGCAGCCAAGATCGGACAGGTCGTAATGAAAAACTGTTTTTT. Translated, it gives CASSQDRTGRNEKLFF.

This clonotype has at least ten counts. The chain carries TRBV27 and TRBJ2-7; D may correspond to TRBD1 or TRBD2 (5 bases each). The CDR3 sequence is 14 residues long. CDR1 is MNHEY, CDR2 SMNVEV, per germline (reference sequence). With 5 bases removed from V and 3 bases from J, the gap between germline ends came to 14 bases. The CDR3 reads CASSPSRTSYEQYF. The DNA for the CDR3 is TGTGCCAGCAGTCCTAGCCGGACAAGCTACGAGCAGTACTTC.

The sample holds a few counts of this clonotype. This rearrangement joins TRBV6-5 to TRBJ2-1; possibly TRBD2 for D (5 bases). The CDR3 loop spans 17 amino acids. Trimming took off 2 bases at V and 1 base at J, with 15 bases between the two ends. Germline V gene data show CDR1 as MNHEY and CDR2 as SVGAGI. CDR3 nucleotide sequence: TGTGCCAGCAGTTACGGCATAGGAGCGGAATCCTACAATGAGCAGTTCTTC. Translated, it gives CASSYGIGAESYNEQFF.

The chain uses TRBV29-1 and TRBJ2-1; D gene uncertain. The CDR3 sequence is 11 residues long. V was shortened by 3 bases and J by 9 bases, with 9 bases between the two germline ends. Germline CDR1 reads SQVTM; CDR2 reads ANQGSEA. The CDR3 DNA is TGCAGCGTTGAGGGTGCTGGTGAGCAGTTCTTC. Translating gives CSVEGAGEQFF.

There are a few counts of this clonotype. This chain connects TRBV7-6 to TRBJ2-2; 12 bases agree with TRBD1. Germline V lookup: CDR1 SGHVS, CDR2 FNYEAQ. V was clipped by 4 bases and J by 0 bases; unmatched bases: 3. The CDR3 has 17 residues. CDR3 bases: TGTGCCAGCAGCTGGGACAGGGGGCGTACGAACACCGGGGAGCTGTTTTTT. It yields the protein CASSWDRGRTNTGELFF.

The V and J genes are TRBV7-2 and TRBJ1-5; 10 bases match TRBD1. This CDR3 is 14 amino acids long. V lost 5 bases to trimming and J lost 8 bases; unmatched junction nucleotides: 6. Germline V gene data show CDR1 as SGHTA and CDR2 as FQGNSA. CDR3: CASSPTGGAKPQHF. For the CDR3, the DNA is TGTGCCAGCAGCCCGACAGGGGGCGCGAAGCCCCAGCATTTT.

The chain uses TRBV5-1 and TRBJ1-4; the D is unclear. Trimming stripped 2 bases from V and 0 bases from J, with 11 bases between. Germline CDR1 is SGHRS and CDR2 is YFSETQ. The CDR3 length is 16 residues. CDR3 loop: CASSFLNPATNEKLFF. The CDR3 DNA sequence: TGCGCCAGCAGCTTCCTGAACCCCGCAACTAATGAAAAACTGTTTTTT.